Listed below are T cell receptor beta chains from one sample, sequenced in a study of blood T cell repertoires in COVID-19. Only in-frame clones appear in the TCRdb table, and some are missing; sequencing was by immunoSEQ multiplex PCR. The top ten hold 3.4% of the sample, which has a few hundred thousand clones, roughly 80% seen once. Sequenced input: PBMCs or T cells enriched from blood (not recorded which). All receptors derive from a man aged 50-59 years who had recovered from COVID-19. Each CDR3 is given with its conserved first and last residue. D genes are given only for firm matches. Rows give clone size only sometimes, using once, few, many, or a class for an expanded clone.

j_call v_call d_call clone_size cdr3_nt cdr3_aa
TRBJ2-1 TRBV5-6 - - TGTGCCAGCAGCTTAAGGGGGTACAATGAGCAGTTCTTC CASSLRGYNEQFF
TRBJ1-2 TRBV29-1 TRBD1 - TGCAGCGTTCACAGGGGAGCGACGGGCTACACCTTC CSVHRGATGYTF
TRBJ2-7 TRBV11-1 - - TGTGCCAGCAGCAAACAGGGTCCGAACTACGAGCAGTACTTC CASSKQGPNYEQYF
TRBJ1-6 TRBV5-8 - - TGTGCCAGCAGCTTGGGGCAGGGGATAGGATCACCCCTCCACTTT CASSLGQGIGSPLHF
TRBJ1-1 TRBV5-4 TRBD1 - TGTGCCAGCAGCTGGACAGGGGGCACTGAAGCTTTCTTT CASSWTGGTEAFF
TRBJ1-1 TRBV7-8 - - TGTGCCAGCAGCTTAGGGCGGGGGAACACTGAAGCTTTCTTT CASSLGRGNTEAFF
TRBJ2-7 TRBV9 - - TGTGCCAGCAGCGTAGAGGCAGGTGTATACGAGCAGTACTTC CASSVEAGVYEQYF
TRBJ1-6 TRBV19 TRBD1 - TGTGCCAGTAGGCGCATGACAGGGGGATCGGATTCACCCCTCCACTTT CASRRMTGGSDSPLHF
TRBJ1-4 TRBV7-9 - - TGTGCCAGCAGCACTAGGGTGACTAATGAAAAACTGTTTTTT CASSTRVTNEKLFF
TRBJ2-1 TRBV6-5 TRBD2 - TGTGCCAGCAGGGGGACTAGCGGGGACTACAATGAGCAGTTCTTC CASRGTSGDYNEQFF
TRBJ1-1 TRBV21-1 - - TGTGCCAGCAGCAAAGAGAGAGGGGAGGGGTTAACTGAAGCTTTCTTT CASSKERGEGLTEAFF
TRBJ1-2 TRBV19 - - TGTGCCAGTAGCGTGACAGTCAGAGTTAACTATGGCTACACCTTC CASSVTVRVNYGYTF
TRBJ2-5 TRBV5-6 - - TGTGCCAGCAGCTTGGTGTCAGGATCAGAGACCCAGTACTTC CASSLVSGSETQYF
TRBJ2-7 TRBV15 TRBD2 - TGTGCCACCAGCAGAGTGCCACCGGGACTAGCGGGGAGAAGGCAGTACTTC CATSRVPPGLAGRRQYF
TRBJ1-1 TRBV10-3 - - TGTGCCATCAGTTTCGGAAGGGAAGGAGGTACTGAAGCTTTCTTT CAISFGREGGTEAFF
TRBJ1-2 TRBV10-3 - - TGTGCCATCAGTGAGGCTTTCACAAATGGCTACACCTTC CAISEAFTNGYTF
TRBJ2-7 TRBV19 - few TGTGCCAGTAGTAAGGTAGGCGCAGGCTACGAGCAGTACTTC CASSKVGAGYEQYF
TRBJ2-5 TRBV2 - - TGTGCCAGCATTATCGGGCAGGGGTCGGAGACCCAGTACTTC CASIIGQGSETQYF
TRBJ2-5 TRBV6-2/TRBV6-3 - many TGTGCCAGCAGTCCGTACCAAGAGACCCAGTACTTC CASSPYQETQYF
TRBJ2-1 TRBV7-9 - - TGTGCCAGCAGCTTTAAAGCGGTCTCCTACAATGAGCAGTTCTTC CASSFKAVSYNEQFF
TRBJ2-3 TRBV28 TRBD1 - TGTGCCAGCAGTTATGGGACAGGGAGCACAGATACGCAGTATTTT CASSYGTGSTDTQYF
TRBJ2-5 TRBV29-1 TRBD2 - TGCAGCGTTCCCGGGACGGGAGGGGGGACCCAGTACTTC CSVPGTGGGTQYF
TRBJ2-5 TRBV5-1 TRBD2 - TGCGCCAGCAGCTCCGGACTAGCGGATGGAGAGACCCAGTACTTC CASSSGLADGETQYF
TRBJ2-4 TRBV5-5 - - TGTGCCAGCAGCTGGGGGGACAGACAAAACATTCAGTACTTC CASSWGDRQNIQYF
TRBJ2-1 TRBV3-1/TRBV3-2 TRBD1 - TGTGCCAGCAGCCAAGGACAGGGGGAGGCCCAGACACTATTGGATGAGCAGTTCTTC CASSQGQGEAQTLLDEQFF